This T cell receptor beta chain was sequenced in a study of blood T cell repertoires in COVID-19. The germline V gene encodes CDR1 DFQATT and CDR2 SNEGSKA (reference sequence). The CDR3 sequence is 15 residues long. V lost 3 bases and J lost 2, with 15 bases in between. The repertoire was sequenced with immunoSEQ multiplex PCR; TCRdb's copy has only in-frame clones and lacks some. The table lists over 350,000 clones, roughly nine tenths of them singletons. This clonotype was sampled from a middle-aged woman who had been exposed to COVID-19. Source material: PBMCs or T cells enriched from blood (not recorded which). This sequence joins TRBV20-1 and TRBJ2-3, with D possibly being TRBD2 (6 bases). DNA for the CDR3: TGCAGTGCTAGTGGAGTGGGGGGACTCACAGATACGCAGTATTTT. It specifies CSASGVGGLTDTQYF.